This TCR beta chain was sequenced for a study of regulatory T cells in long-lasting Graves disease. On the study more broadly: Positivity for TSH receptor antibodies plus over 5 years of antithyroid drugs meant persistent Graves' disease. General study points: Persistent patients had a count of shared public clonotypes (over 2,500) that exceeded that of new patients (roughly 1,000).

Arm-PCR with iRepertoire HTBI primers amplified the CDR3 regions for these TCR beta libraries. MiXCR, applied by TCRdb to the multiplex PCR reads, yields one record per CDR3 protein. The sample has some 470,000 distinct CDR3 sequences, about 22% seen once; the top ten hold 7% to 9%. Documented time point: persistent/refractory GD, antithyroid drugs over 5 years with positive TRAb. The TCR library was made from RNA that had been extracted from PBMCs in TRIzol. Patient provenance is recorded as an endocrinology department in Xi'an, China. In its sample, this clonotype was seen a few times. The antigen is not known. This receptor was identified in a female donor with Graves disease. The sample in question was peripheral blood mononuclear cells (PBMCs), obtained when the disease was refractory, from a patient treated with antithyroid drugs.

CDR3 nucleotides: TGCAGCGTGGGACAGAACATGAATCAGCCCCAGCATTTT. It encodes CSVGQNMNQPQHF. This chain uses TRBV29-1 with TRBJ1-5, with TRBD1 identical over 7 bases. Germline CDR1 is SQVTM and CDR2 is ANQGSEA. J gave up 4 bases and V 6 bases, and 6 bases lay outside the gene matches. This CDR3 region has 13 residues.